The rows below give T cell receptor beta chains drawn from one sample of a study of T cell responses to AZD1222 COVID-19 vaccine. The table came from immunoSEQ multiplex PCR; TCRdb's copy has only in-frame clones and leaves some out. Among about 110,000 clones listed, approximately 86% were seen once. The sample was peripheral blood, taken on day 0 of AZD1222 vaccination. The receptors here all came from an adult in good health. Both conserved end residues are part of each CDR3. Fields, in order: clone size, V gene, D gene, CDR3 length, J gene, CDR3 protein, CDR3 DNA. D genes are given only for firm matches. Only some rows state a clone size, as once, few, many or a class for expanded clones.

NA	TRBV18	TRBD1	14	TRBJ2-5	CASSPPDRKETQYF	TGTGCCAGCTCACCACCGGACAGGAAAGAGACCCAGTACTTC
NA	TRBV6-5	TRBD1	14	TRBJ1-1	CASSSRTGGTEAFF	TGTGCCAGCAGTTCCAGGACAGGGGGAACTGAAGCTTTCTTT
NA	TRBV6-6	NA	17	TRBJ1-5	CASSPQRGQTSNQPQHF	TGTGCCAGCAGTCCCCAAAGAGGACAAACTAGCAATCAGCCCCAGCATTTT
once	TRBV30	NA	16	TRBJ1-3	CAWSVLGGPSGNTIYF	TGTGCCTGGAGTGTACTGGGGGGGCCCTCTGGAAACACCATATATTTT
NA	TRBV9	NA	13	TRBJ1-2	CASHEVGRGGYTF	TGTGCCAGCCACGAAGTAGGGCGAGGGGGCTACACCTTC
NA	TRBV7-2	NA	15	TRBJ1-2	CASSLVASREQGYTF	TGTGCCAGCAGCTTAGTCGCGAGCAGGGAACAAGGCTACACCTTC
few	TRBV3-1/TRBV3-2	NA	14	TRBJ1-3	CASSQQVGGNTIYF	TGTGCCAGCAGCCAACAAGTAGGAGGAAACACCATATATTTT
NA	TRBV6-1	TRBD1	16	TRBJ1-2	CASSDPRTGGMSGYTF	TGTGCCAGCAGTGACCCCAGAACAGGGGGAATGAGCGGCTACACCTTC
NA	TRBV5-5	TRBD1	15	TRBJ1-1	CASSLLGTGQTEAFF	TGTGCCAGCAGCTTGCTAGGGACAGGGCAAACTGAAGCTTTCTTT
NA	TRBV6-5	TRBD2	15	TRBJ2-1	CASSYGTSGMNEQFF	TGTGCCAGCAGTTACGGGACTAGCGGTATGAATGAGCAGTTCTTC